Listed here are 10 T cell receptor beta chains from one sample, sequenced in a study of memory CD4+ T cells and cytomegalovirus serostatus. Sequencing was performed with immunoSEQ multiplex PCR; in TCRdb, only in-frame clones are kept and a portion is missing. Altogether tens of thousands of clones are present, roughly 83% being singletons, with the ten largest covering around 0.72%. The sort gate was single viable CD3+CD4+CD8-CD45RO+ cells for memory CD4+ T cells. Sequencing input: memory CD4+ T cells from blood. These receptors originate from an adult in good health and CMV-seronegative.

The V call is TRBV11-1, the J call TRBJ2-7; D not resolved. The CDR3 sequence is 15 residues long. The V gene lost 5 bases and the J gene lost 1 base, with 15 bases spanning the gap. Germline CDR1 SGHAT, CDR2 FQDESV (reference sequence). The CDR3 bases are TGTGCCAGCAGCCATCCCAATCTGGGGTCCTACGAGCAGTACTTC. It yields the protein CASSHPNLGSYEQYF.

The V and J genes are TRBV6-5 and TRBJ1-6; D gene ambiguous. The V end lost 8 bases, the J end lost 2 bases, and 4 bases lay between the germline ends. The CDR3 contains 12 residues. Germline values: CDR1 MNHEY, CDR2 SVGAGI. This CDR3 is CASRAYNSPLHF. The CDR3 DNA is TGTGCCAGCCGGGCCTATAATTCACCCCTCCACTTT.

CDR3 coding DNA: TGTGCCAGCAGCTCTAGCGGGGGGGTGAATGAGCAGTTCTTC. It yields the protein CASSSSGGVNEQFF. The rearrangement uses TRBV7-3 and TRBJ2-1; 12 bases match TRBD2. CDR1 and CDR2 from the germline V gene are SGHTA and FQGTGA. The CDR3 has 14 residues. After removal of 4 bases from V and 7 bases from J, the junction contained 2 bases not matched to a gene.

The chain couples TRBV6-4 to TRBJ2-1; a possible D gene is TRBD1 (6 bases). The germline V gene has CDR1 MRHNA and CDR2 SNTAGT. CDR3 length: 13 amino acids. V lost 6 bases and J lost 5, with 11 bases in between. CDR3 nucleotide sequence: TGTGCCAGCAGCACAGACAGGAACAATGAGCAGTTCTTC. Protein: CASSTDRNNEQFF.

This chain uses TRBV7-2 with TRBJ1-3; D remains ambiguous. CDR3 length equals 15 residues. V was pared by 4 bases and J by 1 base, with 11 bases between. Germline CDR1 is SGHTA and CDR2 is FQGNSA. Here the CDR3 reads CASSSYALSGNTIYF. The CDR3 nucleotides are TGTGCCAGCAGCTCCTACGCCCTATCTGGAAACACCATATATTTT.

This clone came up once. This chain joins TRBV5-6 and TRBJ1-3, with TRBD1 matching 10 bases. The junction had 3 bases not matched to a gene; V was cut back by 4 bases and J by 2 bases. Germline lookup yields CDR1 SGHDT and CDR2 YYEEEE. The CDR3 spans 15 residues. CDR3 in amino acids: CASSRQGAAGNTIYF. The CDR3 coding sequence is TGTGCCAGCAGCAGACAGGGGGCAGCTGGAAACACCATATATTTT.

This clone showed up just a few times. This chain uses TRBV2 with TRBJ2-7; perhaps TRBD1 as D (5 bases). Looked up from germline, CDR1 is SNHLY and CDR2 is FYNNEI. Trimming removed 6 bases at V and 6 bases at J, with 12 bases between. CDR3 length: 12 amino acids. CDR3 amino acids: CASSLDSTEQYF. In DNA, the CDR3 is TGTGCCAGCAGCCTCGACAGTACCGAGCAGTACTTC.

The V and J genes are TRBV30 and TRBJ2-7; D not resolved. CDR1 and CDR2 from the germline V gene are GTSNPN and SVGIG (reference sequence). The CDR3 is 11 amino acids. V gave up 8 bases and J gave up 0 bases, with 8 bases separating them. In DNA, the CDR3 is TGTGCCACTGAAAGCTCCTACGAGCAGTACTTC. This codes for CATESSYEQYF.

The chain is built from TRBV7-8 and TRBJ2-1; TRBD1 might be the D (5 bases). This CDR3 region has 16 residues. From germline, CDR1 is SGHVS and CDR2 FQNEAQ. V was trimmed by 2 bases and J by 1 base, leaving 12 bases between them. The CDR3 loop is CASSLRQRSSYNEQFF. The CDR3 DNA is TGTGCCAGCAGCTTACGACAGCGATCGTCCTACAATGAGCAGTTCTTC.

V is TRBV28 and J is TRBJ1-2; D ambiguous. This CDR3 region has 14 residues. Germline V CDR1 and CDR2: MDHEN, SYDVKM. V lost 2 bases to trimming and J lost 5 bases, with 12 bases between them. The CDR3 region has the DNA TGTGCCAGCAGTTTACAACAGCTGTCGTATGGCTACACCTTC. This gives the protein CASSLQQLSYGYTF.